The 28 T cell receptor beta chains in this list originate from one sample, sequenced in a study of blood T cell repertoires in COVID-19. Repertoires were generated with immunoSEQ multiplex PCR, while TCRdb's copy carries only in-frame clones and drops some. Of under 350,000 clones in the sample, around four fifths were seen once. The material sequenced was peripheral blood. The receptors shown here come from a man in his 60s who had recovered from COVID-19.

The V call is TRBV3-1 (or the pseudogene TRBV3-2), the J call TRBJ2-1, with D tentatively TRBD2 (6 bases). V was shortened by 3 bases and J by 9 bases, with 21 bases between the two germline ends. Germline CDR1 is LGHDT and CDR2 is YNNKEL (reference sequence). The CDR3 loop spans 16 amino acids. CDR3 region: CASSHDPRLVGVEQFF. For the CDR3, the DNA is TGTGCCAGCAGCCATGATCCAAGACTAGTGGGTGTTGAGCAGTTCTTC.

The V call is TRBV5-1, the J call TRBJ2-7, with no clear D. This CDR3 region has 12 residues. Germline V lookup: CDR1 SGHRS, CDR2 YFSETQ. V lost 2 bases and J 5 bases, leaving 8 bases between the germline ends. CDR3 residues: CASSFFGDEQYF. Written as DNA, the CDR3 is TGCGCCAGCAGCTTTTTTGGAGACGAGCAGTACTTC. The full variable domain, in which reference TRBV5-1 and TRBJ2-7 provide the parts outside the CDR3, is KAGVTQTPRYLIKTRGQQVTLSCSPISGHRSVSWYQQTPGQGLQFLFEYFSETQRNKGNFPGRFSGRQFSNSRSEMNVSTLELGDSALYLCASSFFGDEQYFGPGTRLTVT.

CDR3 region: CASSQPSEGVRGYTF. DNA of the CDR3: TGCGCCAGCAGCCAACCTTCCGAGGGGGTGCGTGGCTACACCTTC. The chain is built from TRBV4-1 and TRBJ1-2; D possibly corresponds to TRBD1 (6 bases). V was pared by 2 bases and J by 7 bases, with 17 bases between. Germline-derived CDR1 and CDR2 are MGHRA and YSYEKL. The CDR3 is 15 residues long.

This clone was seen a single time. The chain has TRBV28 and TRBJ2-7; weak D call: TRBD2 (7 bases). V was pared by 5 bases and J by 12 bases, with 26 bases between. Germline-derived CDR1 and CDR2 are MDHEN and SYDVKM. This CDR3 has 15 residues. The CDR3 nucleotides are TGTGCCAGCAGTACTCCTTCCCGCGGGGGCCTGTATCCGTACTTC. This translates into CASSTPSRGGLYPYF.

The DNA for the CDR3 is TGTGCCACCCGGGAGGGAGTAAACCCTACGAAGCAGTACTTC. This gives the protein CATREGVNPTKQYF. The chain joins TRBV10-3 to TRBJ2-7, with 8 bases fitting TRBD2. Germline-derived CDR1 and CDR2 are ENHRY and SYGVKD. V shed 10 bases, J shed 8 bases, and the junction held 16 bases outside the gene matches. The CDR3 is made up of 14 amino acids.

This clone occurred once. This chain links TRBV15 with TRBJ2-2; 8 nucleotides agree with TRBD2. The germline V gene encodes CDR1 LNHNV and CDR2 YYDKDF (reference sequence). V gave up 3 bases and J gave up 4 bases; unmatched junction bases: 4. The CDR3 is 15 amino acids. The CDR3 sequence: CATSSKAGVTGELFF. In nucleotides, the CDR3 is TGTGCCACCAGCAGTAAAGCGGGAGTCACCGGGGAGCTGTTTTTT.

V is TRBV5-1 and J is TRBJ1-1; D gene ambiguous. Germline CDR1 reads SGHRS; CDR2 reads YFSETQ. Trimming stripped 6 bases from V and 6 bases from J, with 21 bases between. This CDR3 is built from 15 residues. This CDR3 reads CASTPSAGNFAEAFF. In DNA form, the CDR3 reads TGCGCCAGCACCCCGTCGGCAGGTAACTTTGCTGAAGCTTTCTTT.

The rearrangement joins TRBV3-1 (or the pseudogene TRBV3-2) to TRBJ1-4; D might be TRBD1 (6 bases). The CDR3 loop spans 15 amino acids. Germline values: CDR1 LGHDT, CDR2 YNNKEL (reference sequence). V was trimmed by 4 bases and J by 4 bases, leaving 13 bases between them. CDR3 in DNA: TGTGCCAGCAGCCGGGACACTCAATATAATGAAAAACTGTTTTTT. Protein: CASSRDTQYNEKLFF.

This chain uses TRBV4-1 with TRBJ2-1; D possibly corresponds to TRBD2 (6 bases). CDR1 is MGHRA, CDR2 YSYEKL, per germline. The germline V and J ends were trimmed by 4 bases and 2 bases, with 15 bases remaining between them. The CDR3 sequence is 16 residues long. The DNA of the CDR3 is TGCGCCAGCAGCCGCGGGACGCGCCAGCCCTACAATGAGCAGTTCTTC. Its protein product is CASSRGTRQPYNEQFF.

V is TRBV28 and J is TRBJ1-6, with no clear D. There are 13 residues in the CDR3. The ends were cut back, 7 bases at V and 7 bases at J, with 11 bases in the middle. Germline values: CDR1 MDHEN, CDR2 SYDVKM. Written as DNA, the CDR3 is TGTGCCAGCAAACGGACTTTGAATTCACCCCTCCACTTT. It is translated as CASKRTLNSPLHF.

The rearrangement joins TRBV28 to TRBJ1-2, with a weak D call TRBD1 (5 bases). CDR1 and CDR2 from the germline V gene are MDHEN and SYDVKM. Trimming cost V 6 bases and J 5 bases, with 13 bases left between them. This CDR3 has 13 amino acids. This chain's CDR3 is CASRPLGGYGYTF. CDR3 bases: TGTGCCAGCAGACCTCTGGGGGGGTATGGCTACACCTTC.

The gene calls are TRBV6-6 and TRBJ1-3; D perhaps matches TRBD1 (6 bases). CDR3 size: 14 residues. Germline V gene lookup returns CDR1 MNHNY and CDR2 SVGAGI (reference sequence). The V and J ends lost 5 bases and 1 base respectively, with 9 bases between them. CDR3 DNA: TGTGCCAGCAGTCCTACAGGGTCTGGAAACACCATATATTTT. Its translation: CASSPTGSGNTIYF.

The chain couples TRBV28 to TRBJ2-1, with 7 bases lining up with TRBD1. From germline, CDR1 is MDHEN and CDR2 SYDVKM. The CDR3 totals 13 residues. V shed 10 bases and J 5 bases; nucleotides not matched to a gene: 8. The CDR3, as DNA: TGTGCCACCGCCGGGACAGTTAACAATGAGCAGTTCTTC. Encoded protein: CATAGTVNNEQFF.

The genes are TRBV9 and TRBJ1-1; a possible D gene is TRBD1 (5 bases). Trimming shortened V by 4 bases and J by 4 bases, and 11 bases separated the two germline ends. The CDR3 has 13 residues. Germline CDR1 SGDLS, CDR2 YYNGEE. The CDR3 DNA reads TGTGCCAGCAGCTCCTCCGGGGGCACTGAAGCTTTCTTT. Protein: CASSSSGGTEAFF. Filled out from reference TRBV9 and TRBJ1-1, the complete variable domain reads DSGVTQTPKHLITATGQRVTLRCSPRSGDLSVYWYQQSLDQGLQFLIQYYNGEERAKGNILERFSAQQFPDLHSELNLSSLELGDSALYFCASSSSGGTEAFFGQGTRLTVV.

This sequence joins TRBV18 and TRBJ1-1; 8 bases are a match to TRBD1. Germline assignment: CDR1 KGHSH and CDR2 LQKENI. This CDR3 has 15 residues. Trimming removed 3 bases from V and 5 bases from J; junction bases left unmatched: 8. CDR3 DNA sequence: TGTGCCAGCTCACCTACCGGGACAGGTAGTACTGAAGCTTTCTTT. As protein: CASSPTGTGSTEAFF. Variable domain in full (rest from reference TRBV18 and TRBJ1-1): NAGVMQNPRHLVRRRGQEARLRCSPMKGHSHVYWYRQLPEEGLKFMVYLQKENIIDESGMPKERFSAEFPKEGPSILRIQQVVRGDSAAYFCASSPTGTGSTEAFFGQGTRLTVV.

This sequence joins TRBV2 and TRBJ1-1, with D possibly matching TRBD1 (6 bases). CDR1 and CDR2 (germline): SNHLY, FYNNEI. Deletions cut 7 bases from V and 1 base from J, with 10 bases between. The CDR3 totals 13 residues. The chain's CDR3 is CASNLGGNTEAFF. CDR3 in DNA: TGTGCCAGCAATTTAGGGGGGAACACTGAAGCTTTCTTT.

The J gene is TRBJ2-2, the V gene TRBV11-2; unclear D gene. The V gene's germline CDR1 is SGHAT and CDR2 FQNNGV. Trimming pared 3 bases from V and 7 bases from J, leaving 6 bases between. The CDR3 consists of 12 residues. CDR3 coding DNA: TGTGCCAGCAGCTTTCAGGTCGGGGAGCTGTTTTTT. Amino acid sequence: CASSFQVGELFF. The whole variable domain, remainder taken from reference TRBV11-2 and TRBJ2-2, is EAGVAQSPRYKIIEKRQSVAFWCNPISGHATLYWYQQILGQGPKLLIQFQNNGVVDDSQLPKDRFSAERLKGVDSTLKIQPAKLEDSAVYLCASSFQVGELFFGEGSRLTVL.

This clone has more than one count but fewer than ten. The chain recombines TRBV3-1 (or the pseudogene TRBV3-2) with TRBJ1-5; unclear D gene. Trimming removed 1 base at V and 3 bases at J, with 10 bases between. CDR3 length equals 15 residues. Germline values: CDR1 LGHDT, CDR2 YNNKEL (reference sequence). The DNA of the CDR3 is TGTGCCAGCAGCCAAGGAGGCGGAGTCAATCAGCCCCAGCATTTT. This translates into CASSQGGGVNQPQHF.

CDR3 nucleotides: TGTGCCACGAGGACAGGGGGCTCACAGGGAGAGACCCAGTACTTC. Translated: CATRTGGSQGETQYF. The chain links TRBV10-3 to TRBJ2-5; 11 bases are shared with TRBD1. This CDR3 contains 15 residues. Unmatched junction bases numbered 11, after V lost 10 bases and J lost 4 bases. From germline, CDR1 is ENHRY and CDR2 SYGVKD.

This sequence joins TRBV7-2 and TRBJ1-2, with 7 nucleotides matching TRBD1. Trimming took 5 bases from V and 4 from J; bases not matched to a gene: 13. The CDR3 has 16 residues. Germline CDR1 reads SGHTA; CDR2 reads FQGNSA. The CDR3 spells CASSPWTGDAFYGYTF. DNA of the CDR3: TGTGCCAGCAGCCCATGGACAGGCGACGCTTTCTATGGCTACACCTTC.

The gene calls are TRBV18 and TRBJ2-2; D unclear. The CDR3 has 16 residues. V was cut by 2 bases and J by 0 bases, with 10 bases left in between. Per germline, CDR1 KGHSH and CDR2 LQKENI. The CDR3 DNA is TGTGCCAGCTCACCAGCCCGAATAGCGAACACCGGGGAGCTGTTTTTT. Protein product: CASSPARIANTGELFF.

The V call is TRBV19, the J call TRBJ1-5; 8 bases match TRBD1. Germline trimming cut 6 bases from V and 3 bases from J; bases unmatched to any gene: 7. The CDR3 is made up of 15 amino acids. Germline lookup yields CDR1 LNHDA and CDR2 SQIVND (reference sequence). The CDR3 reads CASRADRAVNQPQHF. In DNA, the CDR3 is TGTGCCAGTAGGGCGGACAGGGCCGTCAATCAGCCCCAGCATTTT.

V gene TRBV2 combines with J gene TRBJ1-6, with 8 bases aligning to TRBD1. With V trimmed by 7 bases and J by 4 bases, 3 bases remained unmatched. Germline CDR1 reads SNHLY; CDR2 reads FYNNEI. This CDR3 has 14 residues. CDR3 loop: CASTGGPYNSPLHF. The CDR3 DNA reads TGTGCCAGCACAGGGGGCCCTTATAATTCACCCCTCCACTTT.

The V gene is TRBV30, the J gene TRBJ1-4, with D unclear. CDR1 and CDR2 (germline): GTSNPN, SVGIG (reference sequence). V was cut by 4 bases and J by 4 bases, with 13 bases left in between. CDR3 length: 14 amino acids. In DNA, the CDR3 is TGTGCCTGGACCCCCGCTATCCTTAATGAAAAACTGTTTTTT. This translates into CAWTPAILNEKLFF.

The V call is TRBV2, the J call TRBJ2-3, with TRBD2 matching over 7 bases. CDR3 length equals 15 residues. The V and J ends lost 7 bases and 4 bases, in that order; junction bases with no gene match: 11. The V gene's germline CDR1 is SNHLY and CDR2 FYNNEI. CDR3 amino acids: CASTLERGVSDTQYF. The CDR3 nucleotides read TGTGCCAGCACTTTGGAACGGGGGGTATCAGATACGCAGTATTTT. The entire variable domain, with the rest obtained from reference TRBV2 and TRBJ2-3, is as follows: EPEVTQTPSHQVTQMGQEVILRCVPISNHLYFYWYRQILGQKVEFLVSFYNNEISEKSEIFDDQFSVERPDGSNFTLKIRSTKLEDSAMYFCASTLERGVSDTQYFGPGTRLTVL.

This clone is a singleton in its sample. Here the CDR3 DNA reads TGTGCCACAAGAAGAGGTCCCGGTTTCGATGAGCAGTTCTTC. Protein sequence: CATRRGPGFDEQFF. The rearrangement uses TRBV28 and TRBJ2-1; D is unclear. CDR1 and CDR2 (germline): MDHEN, SYDVKM. CDR3 length: 14 amino acids. V was trimmed by 10 bases and J by 8 bases, leaving 21 bases between them.

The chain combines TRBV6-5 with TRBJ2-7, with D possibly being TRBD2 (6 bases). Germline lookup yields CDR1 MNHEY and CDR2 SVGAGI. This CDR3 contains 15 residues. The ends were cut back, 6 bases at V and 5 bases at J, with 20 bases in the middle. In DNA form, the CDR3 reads TGTGCCAGCAGAGACCCGGCCGGGAGTTTGGACGAGCAGTACTTC. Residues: CASRDPAGSLDEQYF.

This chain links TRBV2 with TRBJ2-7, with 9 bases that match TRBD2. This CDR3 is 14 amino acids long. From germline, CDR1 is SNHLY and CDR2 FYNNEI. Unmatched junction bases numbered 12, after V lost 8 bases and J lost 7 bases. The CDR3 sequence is CASVMMLAGMEQYF. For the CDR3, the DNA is TGTGCCAGCGTAATGATGCTAGCGGGGATGGAGCAGTACTTC.